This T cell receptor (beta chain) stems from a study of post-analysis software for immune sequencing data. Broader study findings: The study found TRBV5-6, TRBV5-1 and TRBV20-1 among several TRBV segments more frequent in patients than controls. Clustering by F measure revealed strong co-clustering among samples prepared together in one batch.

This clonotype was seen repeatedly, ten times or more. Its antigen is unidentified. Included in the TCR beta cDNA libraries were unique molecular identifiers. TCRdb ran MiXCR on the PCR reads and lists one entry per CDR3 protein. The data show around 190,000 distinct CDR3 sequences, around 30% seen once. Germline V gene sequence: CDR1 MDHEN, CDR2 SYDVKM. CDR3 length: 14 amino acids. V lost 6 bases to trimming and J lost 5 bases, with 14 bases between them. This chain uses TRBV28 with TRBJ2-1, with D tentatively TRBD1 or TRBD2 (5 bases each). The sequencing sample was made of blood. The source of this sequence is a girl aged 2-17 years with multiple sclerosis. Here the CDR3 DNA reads TGTGCCAGCAGCAATGTGAGGGGAAACAATGAGCAGTTCTTC. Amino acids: CASSNVRGNNEQFF.